The clone carrying this T cell receptor (beta chain) was observed a single time. Its antigen is not known. This sample was taken from a study of cytomegalovirus exposure and HLA in healthy donors. The wider study: In an early release, HLA-typed donors contributed 80 million to 95 million unique TCR sequences.

At sampling all donors were nominally healthy, likely with unrecorded immune exposures. Trimming cost V 3 bases and J 5 bases; bases outside gene matches: 12. From germline, CDR1 is SGDLS and CDR2 YYNGEE. This CDR3 is built from 17 residues. Broader study findings: Immune exposure information comprised only CMV serostatus. Rarity held for most TCR sequences, but there were some public TCRs that occurred in many donors.

The PCR used 60 Vbeta and 13 Jbeta primers. Sequencing was performed with immunoSEQ multiplex PCR; in TCRdb, only in-frame clones are kept and a portion is missing. The sample has 100,000 to 150,000 clones, around three quarters seen once. Sequenced: PBMCs. The chain carries TRBV9 and TRBJ2-3, with 10 bases that match TRBD2. This clonotype was sampled from a female donor in good health and CMV-seronegative. In nucleotides, the CDR3 is TGTGCCAGCAGCGCATTAGGGGTAGCGGGGGGCGAAGATACGCAGTATTTT. Translated, it gives CASSALGVAGGEDTQYF.